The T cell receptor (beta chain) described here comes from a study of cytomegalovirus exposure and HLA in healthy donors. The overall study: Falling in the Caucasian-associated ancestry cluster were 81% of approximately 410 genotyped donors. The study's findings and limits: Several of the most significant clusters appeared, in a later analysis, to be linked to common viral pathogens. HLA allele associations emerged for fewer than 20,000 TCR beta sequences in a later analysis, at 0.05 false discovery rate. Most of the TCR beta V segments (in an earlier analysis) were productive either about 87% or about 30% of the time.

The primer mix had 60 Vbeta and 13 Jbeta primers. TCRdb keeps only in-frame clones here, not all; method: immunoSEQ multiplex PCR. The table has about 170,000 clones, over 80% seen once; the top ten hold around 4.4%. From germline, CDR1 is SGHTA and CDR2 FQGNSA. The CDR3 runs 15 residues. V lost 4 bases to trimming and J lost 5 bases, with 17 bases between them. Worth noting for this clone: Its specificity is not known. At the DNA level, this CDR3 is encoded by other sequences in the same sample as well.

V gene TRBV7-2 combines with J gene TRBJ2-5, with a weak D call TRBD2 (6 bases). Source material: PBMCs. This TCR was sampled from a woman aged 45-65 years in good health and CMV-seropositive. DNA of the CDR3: TGTGCCAGCAGCTCCCCATCGGCGGGGCAGGAGACCCAGTACTTC. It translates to CASSSPSAGQETQYF.